The rows below give T cell receptor beta chains drawn from one sample of a study of cytomegalovirus exposure and HLA in healthy donors. The assay was immunoSEQ multiplex PCR, and TCRdb's table has in-frame clones only and misses some. The listing records some 140,000 clones. Source material: PBMCs. These TCRs come from a woman in her 40s in good health and CMV-seronegative. Both conserved end residues are part of each CDR3. Each record gives: D gene, J gene, V gene, CDR3 protein, CDR3 DNA. D genes are given only for firm matches.

d_call: -
j_call: TRBJ1-6
v_call: TRBV5-6
cdr3_aa: CASSLARSGYNSPLHF
cdr3_nt: TGTGCCAGCAGCTTGGCCAGGTCAGGCTATAATTCACCCCTCCACTTT

d_call: -
j_call: TRBJ1-4
v_call: TRBV5-1
cdr3_aa: CASSWTRNEKLFF
cdr3_nt: TGCGCCAGCAGCTGGACAAGAAATGAAAAACTGTTTTTT

d_call: -
j_call: TRBJ2-5
v_call: TRBV5-1
cdr3_aa: CASSQQGWETQYF
cdr3_nt: TGCGCCAGCAGCCAACAGGGCTGGGAGACCCAGTACTTC

d_call: -
j_call: TRBJ1-1
v_call: TRBV15
cdr3_aa: CATSRVSETEAFF
cdr3_nt: TGTGCCACCAGCAGAGTCAGCGAAACTGAAGCTTTCTTT

d_call: TRBD1
j_call: TRBJ1-2
v_call: TRBV6-1
cdr3_aa: CASSVSYRGDYGYTF
cdr3_nt: TGTGCCAGCAGTGTCTCCTACAGGGGTGACTATGGCTACACCTTC

d_call: -
j_call: TRBJ2-3
v_call: TRBV27
cdr3_aa: CGRGITDTQYF
cdr3_nt: TGTGGGCGGGGAATAACAGATACGCAGTATTTT

d_call: -
j_call: TRBJ1-2
v_call: TRBV6-6
cdr3_aa: CASSYFDSFYGYTF
cdr3_nt: TGTGCCAGCAGTTACTTCGACAGTTTCTATGGCTACACCTTC

d_call: -
j_call: TRBJ2-4
v_call: TRBV29-1
cdr3_aa: CSVGGRGERNIQYF
cdr3_nt: TGCAGCGTTGGGGGCAGGGGGGAGCGGAACATTCAGTACTTC

d_call: -
j_call: TRBJ1-3
v_call: TRBV15
cdr3_aa: CATSSRAAGNTIYF
cdr3_nt: TGTGCCACCAGCAGCAGGGCGGCCGGAAACACCATATATTTT

d_call: TRBD2
j_call: TRBJ2-5
v_call: TRBV5-1
cdr3_aa: CASSSSGGNLQETQYF
cdr3_nt: TGCGCCAGCAGCTCCAGCGGGGGGAACCTTCAAGAGACCCAGTACTTC

d_call: TRBD1
j_call: TRBJ1-1
v_call: TRBV4-3
cdr3_aa: CASSQDVRGSTEAFF
cdr3_nt: TGCGCCAGCAGCCAAGATGTCAGGGGGAGCACTGAAGCTTTCTTT

d_call: -
j_call: TRBJ1-3
v_call: TRBV19
cdr3_aa: CASSISGKRSGNTIYF
cdr3_nt: TGTGCCAGTAGTATTTCCGGGAAAAGGTCTGGAAACACCATATATTTT

d_call: TRBD1
j_call: TRBJ2-7
v_call: TRBV5-1
cdr3_aa: CASKQGLRDEQYF
cdr3_nt: TGCGCCAGCAAACAGGGGCTCAGGGACGAGCAGTACTTC

d_call: TRBD1
j_call: TRBJ1-5
v_call: TRBV19
cdr3_aa: CASSSDRGRQPQHF
cdr3_nt: TGTGCCAGTAGTTCGGACAGGGGTCGTCAGCCCCAGCATTTT

d_call: TRBD1
j_call: TRBJ2-7
v_call: TRBV4-2
cdr3_aa: CASSQDHDRGPYEQYF
cdr3_nt: TGTGCCAGCAGCCAAGACCACGACAGGGGGCCCTACGAGCAGTACTTC

d_call: -
j_call: TRBJ2-2
v_call: TRBV19
cdr3_aa: CASHYTGELFF
cdr3_nt: TGTGCCAGTCATTACACCGGGGAGCTGTTTTTT

d_call: -
j_call: TRBJ1-1
v_call: TRBV19
cdr3_aa: CASSKQFNTEAFF
cdr3_nt: TGTGCCAGTAGTAAACAGTTTAACACTGAAGCTTTCTTT

d_call: TRBD1
j_call: TRBJ1-1
v_call: TRBV7-9
cdr3_aa: CASSSIRQGGMNTEAFF
cdr3_nt: TGTGCCAGCAGCTCAATCCGTCAGGGGGGAATGAACACTGAAGCTTTCTTT

d_call: -
j_call: TRBJ2-1
v_call: TRBV28
cdr3_aa: CASSFFNEQFF
cdr3_nt: TGTGCCAGCAGTTTCTTCAATGAGCAGTTCTTC

d_call: -
j_call: TRBJ2-2
v_call: TRBV7-3
cdr3_aa: CASSPLSVGSTGELFF
cdr3_nt: TGTGCCAGCAGCCCCCTGAGCGTGGGGAGCACCGGGGAGCTGTTTTTT

d_call: TRBD1
j_call: TRBJ1-6
v_call: TRBV7-8
cdr3_aa: CASSVTGTGVNNSPLHF
cdr3_nt: TGTGCCAGCAGCGTAACCGGGACAGGGGTAAACAATTCACCCCTCCACTTT

d_call: -
j_call: TRBJ2-1
v_call: TRBV29-1
cdr3_aa: CSVGLLEQFF
cdr3_nt: TGCAGCGTTGGGCTTCTTGAGCAGTTCTTC

d_call: TRBD1
j_call: TRBJ1-3
v_call: TRBV7-3
cdr3_aa: CASSPGTGPFSGNTIYF
cdr3_nt: TGTGCCAGCAGCCCCGGGACAGGTCCGTTCTCTGGAAACACCATATATTTT

d_call: TRBD2
j_call: TRBJ2-1
v_call: TRBV5-1
cdr3_aa: CASSLAAGTSGAYEQFF
cdr3_nt: TGCGCCAGCAGCTTGGCGGCCGGGACTAGCGGGGCCTATGAGCAGTTCTTC

d_call: -
j_call: TRBJ1-4
v_call: TRBV5-6
cdr3_aa: CASSPMFREANEKLFF
cdr3_nt: TGTGCCAGCAGCCCTATGTTCAGGGAGGCTAATGAAAAACTGTTTTTT

d_call: -
j_call: TRBJ1-3
v_call: TRBV19
cdr3_aa: CASTPAGDGNTIYF
cdr3_nt: TGTGCCAGTACCCCGGCAGGGGACGGAAACACCATATATTTT

d_call: -
j_call: TRBJ1-5
v_call: TRBV2
cdr3_aa: CASSPDNSPNQPQHF
cdr3_nt: TGTGCCAGCAGCCCCGACAATTCCCCCAATCAGCCCCAGCATTTT

d_call: -
j_call: TRBJ1-5
v_call: TRBV2
cdr3_aa: CASQTDYSNQPQHF
cdr3_nt: TGTGCCAGTCAGACCGACTATAGCAATCAGCCCCAGCATTTT

d_call: -
j_call: TRBJ1-2
v_call: TRBV10-3
cdr3_aa: CAISDPGGGAEGYTF
cdr3_nt: TGTGCCATCAGTGACCCCGGTGGGGGGGCGGAAGGCTACACCTTC

d_call: -
j_call: TRBJ1-2
v_call: TRBV4-2
cdr3_aa: CASSQVGSGPYGYTF
cdr3_nt: TGTGCCAGCAGCCAAGTAGGGAGCGGGCCCTATGGCTACACCTTC

d_call: -
j_call: TRBJ1-5
v_call: TRBV27
cdr3_aa: CASSLSWRLNQPQHF
cdr3_nt: TGTGCCAGCAGTTTATCGTGGAGGCTGAATCAGCCCCAGCATTTT

d_call: TRBD2
j_call: TRBJ2-5
v_call: TRBV29-1
cdr3_aa: CSAAGGGRETQYF
cdr3_nt: TGCAGCGCGGCCGGCGGGGGGCGAGAGACCCAGTACTTC

d_call: TRBD1
j_call: TRBJ2-3
v_call: TRBV7-9
cdr3_aa: CASSQGQISTDTQYF
cdr3_nt: TGTGCCAGCAGCCAGGGACAGATCAGCACAGATACGCAGTATTTT

d_call: -
j_call: TRBJ2-7
v_call: TRBV10-3
cdr3_aa: CAISESSGVREQYF
cdr3_nt: TGTGCCATCAGTGAGTCTTCAGGGGTAAGGGAGCAGTACTTC

d_call: -
j_call: TRBJ1-3
v_call: TRBV7-6
cdr3_aa: CASSLGDSFSGNTICF
cdr3_nt: TGTGCCAGCAGCTTAGGTGACAGCTTCTCTGGAAACACCATATGTTTT

d_call: -
j_call: TRBJ2-7
v_call: TRBV18
cdr3_aa: CASSPEGGRGSYEQYF
cdr3_nt: TGTGCCAGCTCACCCGAAGGCGGGCGAGGCTCCTACGAGCAGTACTTC

d_call: TRBD1
j_call: TRBJ1-1
v_call: TRBV6-5
cdr3_aa: CASTLDRGRRAFF
cdr3_nt: TGTGCCAGCACTTTGGACAGGGGGCGAAGAGCTTTCTTT

d_call: -
j_call: TRBJ1-1
v_call: TRBV7-3
cdr3_aa: CASSPRPARSTEAFF
cdr3_nt: TGTGCCAGCAGCCCCCGGCCAGCAAGGAGCACTGAAGCTTTCTTT

d_call: -
j_call: TRBJ1-2
v_call: TRBV20-1
cdr3_aa: CSADTPYGYTF
cdr3_nt: TGCAGTGCCGACACCCCCTATGGCTACACCTTC

d_call: -
j_call: TRBJ2-2
v_call: TRBV4-1
cdr3_aa: CASSPVYGELFF
cdr3_nt: TGCGCCAGCAGCCCAGTATACGGGGAGCTGTTTTTT

d_call: TRBD1
j_call: TRBJ2-1
v_call: TRBV27
cdr3_aa: CASRPGTGSYNEQFF
cdr3_nt: TGTGCCAGCAGGCCCGGGACAGGGTCCTACAATGAGCAGTTCTTC

d_call: -
j_call: TRBJ2-6
v_call: TRBV15
cdr3_aa: CATSVAGISGANVLTF
cdr3_nt: TGTGCCACCAGCGTTGCGGGAATCTCTGGGGCCAACGTCCTGACTTTC

d_call: TRBD1
j_call: TRBJ1-4
v_call: TRBV9
cdr3_aa: CASSVQGATNEKLFF
cdr3_nt: TGTGCCAGCAGCGTACAGGGGGCGACTAATGAAAAACTGTTTTTT

d_call: TRBD1
j_call: TRBJ2-7
v_call: TRBV25-1
cdr3_aa: CASSRTGGSYEQYF
cdr3_nt: TGTGCCAGCAGCCGGACAGGGGGCTCCTACGAGCAGTACTTC

d_call: TRBD1
j_call: TRBJ2-2
v_call: TRBV6-6
cdr3_aa: CASRRTGGEDTGELFF
cdr3_nt: TGTGCCAGCAGGCGGACAGGGGGTGAGGACACCGGGGAGCTGTTTTTT

d_call: TRBD1
j_call: TRBJ2-7
v_call: TRBV4-1
cdr3_aa: CASSQEGGQGVYEQYF
cdr3_nt: TGCGCCAGCAGCCAGGAGGGGGGACAGGGGGTTTACGAGCAGTACTTC

d_call: TRBD1
j_call: TRBJ2-5
v_call: TRBV4-2
cdr3_aa: CASSQGAGGRGETQYF
cdr3_nt: TGTGCCAGCAGCCAAGGTGCAGGGGGCCGGGGGGAGACCCAGTACTTC

d_call: -
j_call: TRBJ1-2
v_call: TRBV6-6
cdr3_aa: CASILASSNYGYTF
cdr3_nt: TGTGCCAGCATCTTAGCAAGTTCTAACTATGGCTACACCTTC

d_call: TRBD1
j_call: TRBJ1-1
v_call: TRBV19
cdr3_aa: CASIPRQGRRRNTEAFF
cdr3_nt: TGTGCCAGTATTCCCCGACAGGGCCGTAGGAGGAACACTGAAGCTTTCTTT

d_call: TRBD1
j_call: TRBJ2-1
v_call: TRBV19
cdr3_aa: CASSTSGTGNYNEQFF
cdr3_nt: TGTGCCAGTAGTACCTCCGGGACAGGGAACTACAATGAGCAGTTCTTC

d_call: TRBD2
j_call: TRBJ2-2
v_call: TRBV5-1
cdr3_aa: CASSLGGGKSGELFF
cdr3_nt: TGCGCCAGCAGCTTGGGCGGGGGAAAATCCGGGGAGCTGTTTTTT

d_call: TRBD1
j_call: TRBJ1-1
v_call: TRBV27
cdr3_aa: CASSLLPGQGRTEAFF
cdr3_nt: TGTGCCAGCAGTTTACTCCCGGGACAGGGTAGGACTGAAGCTTTCTTT

d_call: TRBD1
j_call: TRBJ1-1
v_call: TRBV7-8
cdr3_aa: CASSLLTGGTEAFF
cdr3_nt: TGTGCCAGCAGCCTCCTGACAGGGGGTACTGAAGCTTTCTTT

d_call: -
j_call: TRBJ1-2
v_call: TRBV7-9
cdr3_aa: CASSFQGRPAGYTF
cdr3_nt: TGTGCCAGCAGCTTCCAGGGGAGACCAGCTGGCTACACCTTC

d_call: -
j_call: TRBJ1-1
v_call: TRBV10-3
cdr3_aa: CAISESRREAFF
cdr3_nt: TGTGCCATCAGTGAGTCGAGGCGTGAAGCTTTCTTT

d_call: TRBD1
j_call: TRBJ2-2
v_call: TRBV7-9
cdr3_aa: CASSLGDRDTGELFF
cdr3_nt: TGTGCCAGCAGCTTAGGGGACAGGGACACCGGGGAGCTGTTTTTT

d_call: -
j_call: TRBJ1-6
v_call: TRBV11-2
cdr3_aa: CASSLLGSSYNSPLHF
cdr3_nt: TGTGCCAGCAGTTTACTGGGGAGCTCCTATAATTCACCCCTCCACTTT